The present entry profiles one T cell receptor (beta chain) with its context. Its antigen target is currently unknown. No much larger clone exists at a distance of one base, and base qualities are not known. The library was generated by the immunoSEQ multiplex PCR assay. TCRdb provides this immuneACCESS table in a form limited to in-frame rearrangements. Some clones are lacking; in checked studies, under half of them reflect an unresolved V gene, and why the rest are absent is not known. For this sample there are some 15,000 clones; approximately 75% appear just once. The top ten constitute over 9.5% of the sample. Clipping removes 1 base from V and 1 base from J, with 3 as the unmatched junction base count. The CDR1 and CDR2 encoded by the germline V gene (reference sequence) are SGHNT and YYREEE. Including the terminal cysteine and phenylalanine, the CDR3 comprises 16 residues. Only the CDR3 part of the read is kept: 48 bases, read in frame from the first base.

The data stem from a study of ipilimumab plus nivolumab after autologous stem cell transplantation (dated by TCRdb to about 2021). Regarding the study in general: The median number of doses received by trial patients was about 5 for ipilimumab and fewer than ten for nivolumab. The trial enrolled patients with high-risk diffuse large B cell lymphoma, mature T cell lymphoma, or multiple myeloma undergoing autologous transplant. The intent-to-treat population of the trial was made up of a few dozen patients. The investigation overall reported the following: According to the authors, a biologic rationale for studying the approach further came from T cell receptor repertoire, regulatory T cell phenotype and gut microbiota profiles. The authors concluded that, as post-transplant consolidation, combined checkpoint inhibition appeared tolerable.

Checkpoint therapy began 14 to 28 days after autologous transplant, with ipilimumab given at 1 mg/kg intravenously on day 1 of selected weeks. Nivolumab was given at 3 mg/kg intravenously on day 1 of weeks 1, 4, 7, 10, and every two weeks through week 26. This Phase Ib clinical trial tested ipilimumab plus nivolumab, a combined checkpoint inhibition, as consolidation after autologous stem cell transplantation. The chain is assembled from TRBV5-4 and TRBJ2-3, with TRBD2 matching 10 junction bases. The sample was PBMCs, taken in a trial of ipilimumab plus nivolumab as post-transplant consolidation. The origin of this receptor is a male donor with primary mediastinal lymphoma. The CDR3 protein sequence reads: CASSLMLAGGTDTQYF. The DNA sequence follows: TGTGCCAGCAGCTTGATGCTAGCGGGGGGCACAGATACGCAGTATTTT.